These 30 T cell receptor beta chains share one sample of origin, sequenced in a study of shared clonotypes between healthy human individuals. Clones were sequenced by immunoSEQ multiplex PCR, and TCRdb holds only the in-frame ones, with some missing. Here the sample spans more than 900,000 clones, 75% to 80% being singletons. Sequencing was carried out using memory CD4+ T cells from PBMCs. Subset given: CD45RA-negative fraction. The receptors shown here come from a man aged 18 to 30 in good health. Some clones in this sample may be carry-over from other donors' samples.

This clone has at least ten counts. Other nucleotide sequences from this sample produce the same CDR3. J is TRBJ2-2 and V is TRBV7-2; maybe TRBD2 (6 bases). CDR1 and CDR2 (germline): SGHTA, FQGNSA. The CDR3 sequence is 16 residues long. The V end lost 1 base, the J end lost 0 bases, and 9 bases lay between the germline ends. The CDR3 DNA reads TGTGCCAGCAGCTTAGACGGGACTTCGAACACCGGGGAGCTGTTTTTT. It specifies CASSLDGTSNTGELFF.

In this sample, this clone turned up a few times. V usage is TRBV28 and J usage is TRBJ2-7; 12 bases are shared with TRBD2. Germline V CDR1 and CDR2: MDHEN, SYDVKM. This CDR3 has 15 amino acids. The ends lost 6 bases at V and 1 base at J; junction bases unmatched: 4. The CDR3 nucleotides are TGTGCCAGCAGACCCGGACTAGCGGGGTCCTACGAGCAGTACTTC. Encoded protein: CASRPGLAGSYEQYF.

The chain is built from TRBV18 and TRBJ2-3, with D maybe TRBD1 (6 bases). The CDR3 is made up of 14 amino acids. Germline CDR1 and CDR2: KGHSH and LQKENI. V lost 4 bases to trimming and J lost 2 bases, with 10 bases between them. The CDR3 spells CASSLTGITDTQYF. The CDR3 nucleotides are TGTGCCAGCTCACTTACAGGGATCACAGATACGCAGTATTTT.

This chain joins TRBV27 and TRBJ1-2, with a possible D match to TRBD1 (5 bases). This CDR3 has 16 residues. Germline V lookup: CDR1 MNHEY, CDR2 SMNVEV (reference sequence). V was cut by 10 bases and J by 4 bases, with 25 bases left in between. In DNA, the CDR3 is TGTGCCACCAGCTGGAGCGGGACGGCTGACATCTATGGCTACACCTTC. It yields the protein CATSWSGTADIYGYTF.

The genes are TRBV7-3 and TRBJ2-5, with TRBD2 identical over 9 bases. CDR3 size: 17 residues. J gave up 5 bases and V 2 bases, and 12 bases lay outside the gene matches. Per germline, CDR1 SGHTA and CDR2 FQGTGA. The CDR3 DNA reads TGTGCCAGCAGCTTATGGGGTAGCGGGAGAGGTGTGGAGACCCAGTACTTC. Encoded protein: CASSLWGSGRGVETQYF.

This chain joins TRBV11-2 and TRBJ2-5; tentative D call: TRBD1 (6 bases). CDR1 SGHAT and CDR2 FQNNGV come from the germline V gene. CDR3 length equals 15 residues. The germline V and J ends were trimmed by 8 bases and 2 bases, with 18 bases remaining between them. CDR3 in DNA: TGTGCCAGCGGGCACTCCGGGACACAGCAAGAGACCCAGTACTTC. It specifies CASGHSGTQQETQYF.

The chain couples TRBV7-3 to TRBJ2-7, with TRBD1 matching over 9 bases. Per germline, CDR1 SGHTA and CDR2 FQGTGA. The CDR3 spans 16 residues. After removal of 0 bases from V and 2 bases from J, the junction contained 5 bases not matched to a gene. CDR3 in amino acids: CASSLTGGQGTYEQYF. In nucleotides, the CDR3 is TGTGCCAGCAGCTTAACTGGAGGACAGGGGACCTACGAGCAGTACTTC. Based on the CDR3 plus reference TRBV7-3 and TRBJ2-7, the full variable domain is GAGVSQTPSNKVTEKGKYVELRCDPISGHTALYWYRQSLGQGPEFLIYFQGTGAADDSGLPNDRFFAVRPEGSVSTLKIQRTERGDSAVYLCASSLTGGQGTYEQYFGPGTRLTVT.

This chain connects TRBV5-1 to TRBJ2-1, with a possible D match to TRBD2 (6 bases). The V end was cut by 0 bases, the J end by 10 bases, with 14 bases between. The CDR3 totals 14 residues. Per the germline V gene, CDR1 is SGHRS and CDR2 is YFSETQ. CDR3 amino acids: CASSLDGGSAEQFF. The CDR3, as DNA: TGCGCCAGCAGCTTGGACGGGGGTTCCGCCGAGCAGTTCTTC.

This clone was recorded a few times. V gene TRBV18 combines with J gene TRBJ1-1, with D perhaps matching TRBD1 (6 bases). The CDR3 loop spans 16 amino acids. The V and J ends lost 0 bases and 3 bases respectively, with 14 bases between them. Germline CDR1 KGHSH, CDR2 LQKENI. CDR3 bases: TGTGCCAGCTCACCACCCTTACAGGGAGAGTACACTGAAGCTTTCTTT. This encodes CASSPPLQGEYTEAFF.

The chain is built from TRBV5-1 and TRBJ2-7; either TRBD1 or TRBD2 may fit D (5 bases each). The CDR3 is made up of 12 amino acids. The germline V gene has CDR1 SGHRS and CDR2 YFSETQ. V was trimmed by 4 bases and J by 3 bases, leaving 8 bases between them. The CDR3 DNA reads as TGCGCCAGCAGCGACAGCGGCTACGAGCAGTACTTC. It translates to CASSDSGYEQYF.

In its sample, this clone was seen many times. This chain links TRBV28 with TRBJ1-2; D is possibly TRBD1 (5 bases). V lost 6 bases, J lost 7 bases, and 21 bases lay in between. The CDR3 has 15 amino acids. Germline V CDR1 and CDR2: MDHEN, SYDVKM. The CDR3 spells CASRHSNARDGGYTF. CDR3 nucleotide sequence: TGTGCCAGCAGACACTCAAACGCCCGGGACGGTGGCTACACCTTC.

The CDR3 is CAWSVQMDYGYTF. CDR3 nucleotide sequence: TGTGCCTGGAGTGTACAAATGGACTATGGCTACACCTTC. The chain uses TRBV30 and TRBJ1-2; D not resolved. There are 13 residues in the CDR3. V lost 0 bases and J 3 bases, leaving 8 bases between the germline ends. The V gene's germline CDR1 is GTSNPN and CDR2 SVGIG (reference sequence).

The chain carries TRBV4-1 and TRBJ1-4; D possibly corresponds to TRBD1 (6 bases). Trimming removed 0 bases at V and 8 bases at J, with 19 bases between. The length of the CDR3 is 17 residues. Per the germline V gene, CDR1 is MGHRA and CDR2 is YSYEKL. The CDR3, as DNA: TGCGCCAGCAGCCAAGAAGGGTCGGGACAAAGAGGGGAAAAACTGTTTTTT. This gives the protein CASSQEGSGQRGEKLFF.

The V and J genes are TRBV7-9 and TRBJ2-5; D possibly corresponds to TRBD1 (5 bases). Germline V gene lookup returns CDR1 SEHNR and CDR2 FQNEAQ (reference sequence). Trimming shortened V by 5 bases and J by 2 bases, and 9 bases separated the two germline ends. The CDR3 consists of 13 residues. CDR3 DNA: TGTGCCAGCAGCCTCAGGGAACAAGAGACCCAGTACTTC. It codes for CASSLREQETQYF. Full variable domain (rest looked up from reference TRBV7-9 and TRBJ2-5): DTGVSQNPRHKITKRGQNVTFRCDPISEHNRLYWYRQTLGQGPEFLTYFQNEAQLEKSRLLSDRFSAERPKGSFSTLEIQRTEQGDSAMYLCASSLREQETQYFGPGTRLLVL.

This chain links TRBV19 with TRBJ2-3; 7 nucleotides match TRBD2. V gave up 3 bases and J gave up 7 bases; unmatched junction bases: 10. The CDR3 spans 15 residues. CDR1 LNHDA and CDR2 SQIVND come from the germline V gene (reference sequence). The CDR3 region is CASSMVREWANTQYF. In nucleotides, the CDR3 is TGTGCCAGTAGTATGGTGCGGGAGTGGGCTAATACGCAGTATTTT.

The chain recombines TRBV18 with TRBJ1-5; no definite D call. Between the trimmed V and J ends, which lost 3 bases and 0 bases, there was a span of 12 bases. Germline CDR1 reads KGHSH; CDR2 reads LQKENI. The CDR3 length is 16 residues. This CDR3 is CASSPSPGLSNQPQHF. The CDR3 bases are TGTGCCAGCTCACCGTCCCCCGGACTTAGCAATCAGCCCCAGCATTTT.

This rearrangement joins TRBV6-1 to TRBJ1-1; D unclear. V lost 2 bases, J lost 1 base, and 14 bases lay in between. CDR1 is MNHNS, CDR2 SASEGT, per germline. The CDR3 contains 16 residues. In nucleotides, the CDR3 is TGTGCCAGCAGTGAACTGGGCTCGCTGGGGAACACTGAAGCTTTCTTT. It translates to CASSELGSLGNTEAFF.

Concerning this clone itself: This may arise from a read error, as a much more abundant clone is one base away. Other DNA variants within this sample encode the same CDR3. The V gene is TRBV29-1, the J gene TRBJ1-2; TRBD1 agrees at 8 bases. Germline CDR1 reads SQVTM; CDR2 reads ANQGSEA. The CDR3 runs to 12 residues. CDR3 DNA: TGCAGTGCCGACAGGGGATTGAGAGGCTACACCTTC. This sequence encodes CSADRGLRGYTF.

The chain joins TRBV7-9 to TRBJ2-7; D gene unclear. Looked up from germline, CDR1 is SEHNR and CDR2 is FQNEAQ (reference sequence). The V and J ends lost 2 bases and 5 bases respectively, with 10 bases between them. This CDR3 spans 13 amino acids. In DNA, the CDR3 is TGTGCCAGCAGCTTATTGTCTCCCCACGAGCAGTACTTC. Encoded protein: CASSLLSPHEQYF.

This clone came up many times. This chain joins TRBV7-4 and TRBJ2-7, with unresolved D. V was clipped by 1 base and J by 2 bases, with 9 bases between them. CDR1 SGHVT and CDR2 SQSDAQ come from the germline V gene. The CDR3 runs to 14 residues. CDR3 sequence: CASSLVRRAYEQYF. Written as DNA, the CDR3 is TGTGCCAGCAGCTTAGTTCGCCGGGCCTACGAGCAGTACTTC. Filled out from reference TRBV7-4 and TRBJ2-7, the complete variable domain reads GAGVSQSPRYKVAKRGRDVALRCDSISGHVTLYWYRQTLGQGSEVLTYSQSDAQRDKSGRPSGRFSAERPERSVSTLKIQRTEQGDSAVYLCASSLVRRAYEQYFGPGTRLTVT.

This clone has a handful of counts. The V and J genes are TRBV7-2 and TRBJ1-2; D possibly corresponds to TRBD1 (6 bases). CDR3 length: 15 amino acids. V shed 0 bases and J shed 4 bases, with 12 bases lying between them. Per germline, CDR1 SGHTA and CDR2 FQGNSA. In nucleotides, the CDR3 is TGTGCCAGCAGCTTAGCGCGGGGGGCTGGCTATGGCTACACCTTC. This gives the protein CASSLARGAGYGYTF.

This chain connects TRBV28 to TRBJ2-1, with D perhaps matching TRBD1 or TRBD2 (7 bases each). V gave up 6 bases and J gave up 1 base, with 28 bases separating them. In germline, CDR1 is MDHEN, CDR2 SYDVKM. The CDR3 is made up of 20 amino acids. CDR3 sequence: CASSPAQTGFWGGSYNEQFF. In DNA form, the CDR3 reads TGTGCCAGCAGCCCCGCCCAGACAGGGTTTTGGGGGGGATCCTACAATGAGCAGTTCTTC.

The chain employs TRBV18 and TRBJ2-5; D unresolved. CDR3 length equals 13 residues. V dropped 2 bases and J dropped 2 bases, with 6 bases sitting between them. The V gene's germline CDR1 is KGHSH and CDR2 LQKENI. CDR3 region: CASSPIHQETQYF. The DNA for the CDR3 is TGTGCCAGCTCACCAATCCATCAAGAGACCCAGTACTTC.

This clone was recorded many times. The chain joins TRBV28 to TRBJ1-3, with D unresolved. CDR1 is MDHEN and CDR2 is SYDVKM in the germline V gene. V shed 2 bases and J shed 0 bases, with 14 bases lying between them. The CDR3 has 17 amino acids. In DNA form, the CDR3 reads TGTGCCAGCAGTTTAGAACGACGGTCAAACTCTGGAAACACCATATATTTT. This sequence encodes CASSLERRSNSGNTIYF.

The rearrangement uses TRBV11-2 and TRBJ2-7, with D uncertain. Trimming removed 5 bases from V and 0 bases from J, with 5 bases in between. Germline CDR1 is SGHAT and CDR2 is FQNNGV. The CDR3 spans 12 residues. This CDR3 is CASSRDSYEQYF. The DNA of the CDR3 is TGTGCCAGCAGCCGTGACTCCTACGAGCAGTACTTC.

This clone has more than one count but fewer than ten. This sequence joins TRBV28 and TRBJ1-3; 8 nucleotides match TRBD1. V was clipped by 6 bases and J by 6 bases; unmatched bases: 7. The CDR3 consists of 14 residues. Germline values: CDR1 MDHEN, CDR2 SYDVKM. The chain's CDR3 is CASRMGTGTNTIYF. The CDR3, as DNA: TGTGCCAGCAGGATGGGGACAGGTACAAACACCATATATTTT. The complete variable domain, with remaining parts taken from reference TRBV28 and TRBJ1-3, reads DVKVTQSSRYLVKRTGEKVFLECVQDMDHENMFWYRQDPGLGLRLIYFSYDVKMKEKGDIPEGYSVSREKKERFSLILESASTNQTSMYLCASRMGTGTNTIYFGEGSWLTVV.

The rearrangement uses TRBV5-1 and TRBJ1-2; 10 bases match TRBD1. This CDR3 has 15 residues. The V and J ends lost 2 bases and 8 bases, in that order; junction bases with no gene match: 9. CDR1 and CDR2 from the germline V gene are SGHRS and YFSETQ. The CDR3 DNA reads TGCGCCAGCAGCTTTTCCGGGACAGGGGAAGAAGGCTACACCTTC. Amino acid sequence: CASSFSGTGEEGYTF.

Note on this clone: A read error may be the cause here, since a much bigger clone is one base away. The genes are TRBV18 and TRBJ1-3, with D possibly being TRBD1 (5 bases). The germline V gene has CDR1 KGHSH and CDR2 LQKENI. CDR3 length: 15 residues. DNA of the CDR3: TGTGCCAGCGCCTTTACCCGGGACTCTGGAGACACCATATATTTT. Amino acids: CASAFTRDSGDTIYF.

The CDR3 spells CASSGDRGASQPQHF. In nucleotides, the CDR3 is TGTGCCAGCAGTGGTGACAGGGGGGCGAGTCAGCCCCAGCATTTT. V usage is TRBV28 and J usage is TRBJ1-5; the match to TRBD1 covers 9 bases. CDR1 is MDHEN and CDR2 is SYDVKM in the germline V gene. This CDR3 is 15 amino acids long. After removal of 5 bases from V and 6 bases from J, the junction contained 8 bases not matched to a gene.

This clone was seen only once. The chain links TRBV14 to TRBJ1-1; 7 nucleotides agree with TRBD1. This CDR3 comprises 13 residues. Germline CDR1 and CDR2: SGHDN and FVKESK. J gave up 5 bases and V 4 bases, and 4 bases lay outside the gene matches. This chain's CDR3 is CASSPRRGTEAFF. Written as DNA, the CDR3 is TGTGCCAGCAGCCCCCGCAGGGGGACTGAAGCTTTCTTT.